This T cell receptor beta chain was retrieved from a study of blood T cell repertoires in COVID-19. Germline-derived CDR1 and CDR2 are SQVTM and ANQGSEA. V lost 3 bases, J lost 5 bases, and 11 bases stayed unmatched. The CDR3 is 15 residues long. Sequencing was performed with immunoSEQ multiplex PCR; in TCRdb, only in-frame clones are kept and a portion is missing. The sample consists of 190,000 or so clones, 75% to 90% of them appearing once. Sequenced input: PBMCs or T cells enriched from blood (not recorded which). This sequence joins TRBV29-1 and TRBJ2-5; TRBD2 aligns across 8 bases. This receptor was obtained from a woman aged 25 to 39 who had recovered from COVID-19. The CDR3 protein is CSVEERTSLLETQYF. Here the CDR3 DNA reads TGCAGCGTTGAGGAGAGGACTAGCTTACTCGAGACCCAGTACTTC.